What follows are 8 T cell receptor beta chains derived from one specimen sequenced in a study of blood T cell repertoires in COVID-19. Generated by immunoSEQ multiplex PCR, the TCRdb table keeps only in-frame clones and is missing some. The sample has 270,000 or so clones; 85% to 95% are singletons. Sequenced: PBMCs or T cells enriched from blood (not recorded which). The source is a man aged 35 to 55 who had been exposed to COVID-19.

This chain links TRBV6-5 with TRBJ2-7, with 8 bases matching TRBD2. Germline trimming cut 10 bases from V and 0 bases from J; bases unmatched to any gene: 8. The germline gives CDR1 MNHEY, CDR2 SVGAGI. This CDR3 spans 14 amino acids. Here the CDR3 reads CAIRLARGSYEQYF. DNA of the CDR3: TGTGCCATCCGACTAGCGAGGGGCTCCTACGAGCAGTACTTC.

The chain employs TRBV28 and TRBJ2-5, with TRBD2 matching 8 bases. Germline CDR1 reads MDHEN; CDR2 reads SYDVKM. With V trimmed by 3 bases and J by 1 base, 4 bases remained unmatched. There are 15 residues in the CDR3. The CDR3 coding sequence is TGTGCCAGCAGTTTCGGGGGGGGCCTCCAAGAGACCCAGTACTTC. This sequence encodes CASSFGGGLQETQYF.

This clone appeared a single time. This chain uses TRBV7-6 with TRBJ1-2, with 8 bases fitting TRBD1. Looked up from germline, CDR1 is SGHVS and CDR2 is FNYEAQ. The CDR3 has 13 residues. J gave up 6 bases and V 2 bases, and 2 bases lay outside the gene matches. The CDR3 DNA reads TGTGCCAGCAGCTTACAGGGGGCTGATGGCTACACCTTC. Translated, it gives CASSLQGADGYTF.

The genes are TRBV27 and TRBJ1-2; D might be TRBD1 (6 bases). V lost 8 bases and J 2 bases, leaving 12 bases between the germline ends. This CDR3 has 13 residues. Germline V gives CDR1 MNHEY, CDR2 SMNVEV (reference sequence). CDR3 protein: CASANRENYGYTF. CDR3 DNA: TGTGCCAGCGCCAACAGGGAGAACTATGGCTACACCTTC.

The chain employs TRBV6-2 or TRBV6-3 and TRBJ2-4; 9 bases agree with TRBD1. The V gene's germline CDR1 is MNHEY and CDR2 SVGEGT. Trimming took 0 bases from V and 10 from J; bases not matched to a gene: 10. The CDR3 extends over 16 amino acids. The CDR3 loop reads CASSYSTGQGNWIQYF. DNA for the CDR3: TGTGCCAGCAGTTACTCGACAGGACAGGGGAATTGGATTCAGTACTTC.

This rearrangement joins TRBV23-1 to TRBJ1-3; TRBD1 is a possible D gene (5 bases). TRBV23-1 is identified as an open reading frame with a role that is uncertain. CDR3 length: 15 residues. V was clipped by 0 bases and J by 2 bases, with 8 bases between them. The DNA of the CDR3 is TGCGCCAGCAGTCAATCAGCAGGGCCTGGAAACACCATATATTTT. Residues: CASSQSAGPGNTIYF.

The chain is built from TRBV19 and TRBJ1-6; D gene unclear. Trimming cost V 6 bases and J 2 bases, with 20 bases left between them. The CDR3 contains 18 residues. Germline CDR1 reads LNHDA; CDR2 reads SQIVND (reference sequence). CDR3 in amino acids: CASRRETERSTYNSPLHF. CDR3 in DNA: TGTGCCAGTAGAAGGGAGACGGAGAGAAGCACCTATAATTCACCCCTCCACTTT.

The sample holds a few counts of this clone. This chain connects TRBV6-2 or TRBV6-3 to TRBJ2-7, with TRBD2 matching 9 bases. The length of the CDR3 is 15 residues. After removal of 2 bases from V and 4 bases from J, the junction contained 6 bases not matched to a gene. The germline V gene has CDR1 MNHEY and CDR2 SVGEGT. The CDR3 loop reads CASSYDAGGGYEQYF. The CDR3 DNA is TGTGCCAGCAGTTACGACGCGGGAGGGGGATACGAGCAGTACTTC.